The 30 T cell receptor beta chains below all came from one sample that was sequenced in a study of shared clonotypes between healthy human individuals. Data came from immunoSEQ multiplex PCR; TCRdb stores just in-frame clones and leaves some out. The sample contains about 1.9 million clones, about 94% of which appear only once. Naive CD8 populations comprised CD45RO-negative cells positively selected for CCR7, excluding terminally differentiated effector memory CD45RA+ cells. The sample consisted of naive CD8+ T cells from PBMCs. The source of these receptors is a man younger than 35 in good health. Some clones in this sample may be carry-over from other donors' samples.

The V and J genes are TRBV4-1 and TRBJ2-1, with D perhaps TRBD2 (6 bases). Germline-derived CDR1 and CDR2 are MGHRA and YSYEKL. The V end lost 3 bases, the J end lost 7 bases, and 19 bases lay between the germline ends. The CDR3 consists of 16 residues. The CDR3 region is CASSHQRGKSHNEQFF. The CDR3 DNA reads as TGCGCCAGCAGCCACCAGCGCGGGAAGTCTCATAATGAGCAGTTCTTC.

The chain recombines TRBV5-1 with TRBJ2-1, with D perhaps TRBD1 (6 bases). CDR3 length: 14 residues. Trimming pared 3 bases from V and 5 bases from J, leaving 12 bases between. Germline assignment: CDR1 SGHRS and CDR2 YFSETQ. CDR3 loop: CASSSAPGDNEQFF. CDR3 nucleotide sequence: TGCGCCAGCAGCTCAGCACCAGGGGACAATGAGCAGTTCTTC.

This sequence joins TRBV6-1 and TRBJ2-3, with D uncertain. V was pared by 6 bases and J by 6 bases, with 7 bases between. The CDR3 consists of 11 residues. Germline CDR1 is MNHNS and CDR2 is SASEGT. CDR3 sequence (DNA): TGTGCCAGCAGCAAGCCCGATACGCAGTATTTT. Translation gives CASSKPDTQYF.

As regards this clone: Different DNA sequences within this sample yield the same CDR3. V is TRBV5-1 and J is TRBJ2-7, with D tentatively TRBD2 (6 bases). Deletions cut 0 bases from V and 5 bases from J, with 9 bases between. Per germline, CDR1 SGHRS and CDR2 YFSETQ. This CDR3 has 13 amino acids. The CDR3 is CASSLAGGDEQYF. As DNA, the CDR3 is TGCGCCAGCAGCTTGGCCGGAGGGGACGAGCAGTACTTC.

This clone was found once. The CDR3 is CASSFLAGVNEQFF. DNA for the CDR3: TGTGCCAGCAGCTTCCTAGCGGGAGTGAATGAGCAGTTCTTC. The genes are TRBV7-9 and TRBJ2-1; 10 bases map to TRBD2. Germline loops: CDR1 SEHNR, CDR2 FQNEAQ (reference sequence). After removal of 3 bases from V and 7 bases from J, the junction contained 3 bases not matched to a gene. The CDR3 sequence is 14 residues long.

This chain uses TRBV11-2 with TRBJ2-1, with no clear D. From germline, CDR1 is SGHAT and CDR2 FQNNGV. The CDR3 extends over 11 amino acids. Trimming removed 6 bases at V and 8 bases at J, with 8 bases between. The CDR3 DNA is TGTGCCAGCAGAAAGGTCGATGAGCAGTTCTTC. It translates to CASRKVDEQFF.

The genes are TRBV6-1 and TRBJ2-1, with 8 positions matching TRBD2. Per germline, CDR1 MNHNS and CDR2 SASEGT. Trimming took 4 bases from V and 2 from J; bases not matched to a gene: 7. The CDR3 spans 16 residues. The CDR3: CASSGQPAGAYNEQFF. The CDR3 DNA reads TGTGCCAGCAGTGGTCAGCCAGCGGGGGCCTACAATGAGCAGTTCTTC.

The V and J genes are TRBV7-8 and TRBJ2-7, with TRBD1 identical over 9 bases. CDR3 size: 14 residues. V lost 4 bases to trimming and J lost 4 bases; unmatched junction nucleotides: 5. Germline-derived CDR1 and CDR2 are SGHVS and FQNEAQ. The DNA of the CDR3 is TGTGCCAGCAGCTCGGCCGGGACAGGGTACGAGCAGTACTTC. This sequence encodes CASSSAGTGYEQYF.

The chain carries TRBV4-3 and TRBJ2-2, with no clear D. The germline V gene encodes CDR1 LGHNA and CDR2 YSLEER. This CDR3 has 15 residues. The germline V and J ends were trimmed by 4 bases and 1 base, with 10 bases remaining between them. The CDR3 sequence is CASSLDRRNTGELFF. The CDR3 DNA reads TGCGCCAGCAGCCTCGATAGGAGGAACACCGGGGAGCTGTTTTTT.

This chain connects TRBV9 to TRBJ2-1, with D perhaps matching TRBD1 or TRBD2 (6 bases each). The ends were cut back, 0 bases at V and 2 bases at J, with 12 bases in the middle. Per the germline V gene, CDR1 is SGDLS and CDR2 is YYNGEE. The CDR3 length is 16 residues. The CDR3 DNA is TGTGCCAGCAGCGTAGGGGGGGCCAACACCTACAATGAGCAGTTCTTC. Its protein product is CASSVGGANTYNEQFF.

The chain carries TRBV10-2 and TRBJ1-2; D unclear. CDR3 size: 13 residues. Germline-derived CDR1 and CDR2 are WSHSY and SAAADI. Trimming removed 10 bases from V and 0 bases from J, with 12 bases in between. Written as DNA, the CDR3 is TGCGCCACCTCGGGCAGCCCTAACTATGGCTACACCTTC. This translates into CATSGSPNYGYTF.

This sequence joins TRBV15 and TRBJ1-3; D is uncertain. The germline V gene has CDR1 LNHNV and CDR2 YYDKDF (reference sequence). The CDR3 has 14 residues. V lost 5 bases and J lost 0, with 8 bases in between. CDR3 in amino acids: CATSDLSSGNTIYF. The DNA of the CDR3 is TGTGCCACCAGCGACTTAAGCTCTGGAAACACCATATATTTT. The variable domain in full, completed from reference TRBV15 and TRBJ1-3, reads DAMVIQNPRYQVTQFGKPVTLSCSQTLNHNVMYWYQQKSSQAPKLLFHYYDKDFNNEADTPDNFQSRRPNTSFCFLDIRSPGLGDTAMYLCATSDLSSGNTIYFGEGSWLTVV.

This chain links TRBV7-9 with TRBJ1-4, with 7 bases aligning to TRBD1. J lost 3 bases, V lost 5 bases, and 6 bases had no gene match. Germline CDR1 reads SEHNR; CDR2 reads FQNEAQ (reference sequence). The CDR3 extends over 15 amino acids. The CDR3 is CASSPHRGPNEKLFF. The CDR3 DNA is TGTGCCAGCAGCCCGCACAGGGGACCTAATGAAAAACTGTTTTTT.

DNA for the CDR3: TGTGCCAGCAGCACCTTGACAGGCGACACCTACGAGCAGTACTTC. Protein sequence: CASSTLTGDTYEQYF. This chain uses TRBV7-9 with TRBJ2-7, with D maybe TRBD1 (6 bases). The germline CDR1 and CDR2 sequences are SEHNR and FQNEAQ (reference sequence). Trimming took 5 bases from V and 2 from J, leaving 16 bases between them. This CDR3 region has 15 residues.

The chain has TRBV14 and TRBJ1-2; TRBD1 might be the D (6 bases). Germline CDR1 is SGHDN and CDR2 is FVKESK. V dropped 6 bases and J dropped 4 bases, with 21 bases sitting between them. This CDR3 region has 16 residues. CDR3 in DNA: TGTGCCAGCAGTCCAAAACGACAGGCCCTGGGCTATGGCTACACCTTC. Protein sequence: CASSPKRQALGYGYTF.

CDR3 residues: CASSQQGSYGYTF. The CDR3 coding sequence is TGTGCCAGCAGTCAACAGGGTTCCTATGGCTACACCTTC. The rearrangement joins TRBV27 to TRBJ1-2; maybe TRBD1 (6 bases). The V gene's germline CDR1 is MNHEY and CDR2 SMNVEV (reference sequence). V was pared by 5 bases and J by 4 bases, with 11 bases between. The CDR3 consists of 13 residues.

The chain joins TRBV4-1 to TRBJ2-5, with 9 bases identical to TRBD2. Germline V gives CDR1 MGHRA, CDR2 YSYEKL. J lost 5 bases, V lost 4 bases, and 11 bases had no gene match. The length of the CDR3 is 16 residues. The CDR3 region has the DNA TGCGCCAGCAGCCCCTATAGCGGGAGAAGGGGGGAGACCCAGTACTTC. Protein sequence: CASSPYSGRRGETQYF.

J is TRBJ1-2 and V is TRBV9, with unresolved D. Germline-derived CDR1 and CDR2 are SGDLS and YYNGEE. The CDR3 sequence is 16 residues long. Trimming cost V 0 bases and J 0 bases, with 12 bases left between them. CDR3: CASSVGGPYSNYGYTF. CDR3 DNA sequence: TGTGCCAGCAGCGTAGGCGGACCTTACTCTAACTATGGCTACACCTTC.

This chain links TRBV25-1 with TRBJ1-1, with D possibly being TRBD1 (6 bases). The V end lost 6 bases, the J end lost 3 bases, and 11 bases lay between the germline ends. The CDR3 is 13 amino acids. Germline V gene data show CDR1 as MGHDK and CDR2 as SYGVNS. The chain's CDR3 is CASRAGAHTEAFF. CDR3 in DNA: TGTGCCAGCAGAGCAGGGGCACACACTGAAGCTTTCTTT.

The rearrangement uses TRBV27 and TRBJ2-2; 10 positions match TRBD2. This CDR3 spans 14 amino acids. V was pared by 4 bases and J by 6 bases, with 2 bases of the junction left unmatched. Germline values: CDR1 MNHEY, CDR2 SMNVEV (reference sequence). The DNA of the CDR3 is TGTGCCAGCAGTTGGCTAGCGGGAGCCGGGGAGCTGTTTTTT. Translating it yields CASSWLAGAGELFF.

This clone showed up just once. This chain uses TRBV7-8 with TRBJ2-7; 9 bases align to TRBD2. The length of the CDR3 is 16 residues. CDR1 and CDR2 from the germline V gene are SGHVS and FQNEAQ. V lost 4 bases to trimming and J lost 2 bases; unmatched junction nucleotides: 9. The CDR3 spells CASSSFARTSAYEQYF. In DNA form, the CDR3 reads TGTGCCAGCAGCTCCTTCGCGAGGACTAGCGCCTACGAGCAGTACTTC.

The V and J genes are TRBV2 and TRBJ2-1, with 7 bases aligning to TRBD2. The CDR3 loop spans 15 amino acids. Germline lookup yields CDR1 SNHLY and CDR2 FYNNEI. Trimming at V came to 3 bases and at J to 8 bases, leaving 10 bases not matched to a gene. Here the CDR3 DNA reads TGTGCCAGCAGTGAGAAACTAGCGTCGCGCTATGAGCAGTTCTTC. Translation: CASSEKLASRYEQFF.

About this clone itself: The sample has other DNA sequences that encode this CDR3 too. V gene TRBV7-9 combines with J gene TRBJ1-3; D is ambiguous. Trimming stripped 1 base from V and 1 base from J, with 2 bases between. The germline V gene encodes CDR1 SEHNR and CDR2 FQNEAQ (reference sequence). The CDR3 consists of 13 residues. Written as DNA, the CDR3 is TGTGCCAGCAGCTTAGGTTCTGGAAACACCATATATTTT. This encodes CASSLGSGNTIYF.

This clone showed up just once. This chain links TRBV6-5 with TRBJ1-5; TRBD1 might be the D (5 bases). V was clipped by 2 bases and J by 6 bases, with 8 bases between them. The CDR3 totals 13 residues. The germline CDR1 and CDR2 sequences are MNHEY and SVGAGI. CDR3 coding DNA: TGTGCCAGCAGTTACGGGGGGTTTCAGCCCCAGCATTTT. Its translation is CASSYGGFQPQHF.

The chain uses TRBV13 and TRBJ2-7; TRBD2 matches at 10 bases. CDR3 length equals 16 residues. Germline V gene lookup returns CDR1 PRHDT and CDR2 FYEKMQ (reference sequence). V was clipped by 5 bases and J by 2 bases; unmatched bases: 9. CDR3 nucleotides: TGTGCCAGCAGCCCCCGGACTAGCGGACCCCCCTACGAGCAGTACTTC. It is translated as CASSPRTSGPPYEQYF.

This clone was counted once. This rearrangement joins TRBV7-3 to TRBJ2-4; D is undetermined. Germline V gene data show CDR1 as SGHTA and CDR2 as FQGTGA. CDR3 length: 18 residues. Trimming removed 5 bases from V and 3 bases from J, with 23 bases in between. This CDR3 is CASSPLYSWSQNKNIQYF. CDR3 DNA sequence: TGTGCCAGCAGCCCCCTATATTCGTGGAGCCAAAACAAAAACATTCAGTACTTC. Full variable domain (outside the CDR3, taken from reference TRBV7-3 and TRBJ2-4): GAGVSQTPSNKVTEKGKYVELRCDPISGHTALYWYRQSLGQGPEFLIYFQGTGAADDSGLPNDRFFAVRPEGSVSTLKIQRTERGDSAVYLCASSPLYSWSQNKNIQYFGAGTRLSVL.

The chain couples TRBV7-6 to TRBJ2-5; TRBD2 matches at 11 bases. The CDR3 contains 16 residues. In germline, CDR1 is SGHVS, CDR2 FNYEAQ. V lost 0 bases and J lost 5; bases outside the gene matches: 5. This CDR3 is CASSLARLAGQETQYF. The CDR3 nucleotides read TGTGCCAGCAGCTTAGCGCGACTAGCGGGACAGGAGACCCAGTACTTC.

V gene TRBV5-1 combines with J gene TRBJ2-1; D is unclear. The CDR3 extends over 11 amino acids. The V and J ends lost 3 bases and 7 bases respectively, with 5 bases between them. In germline, CDR1 is SGHRS, CDR2 YFSETQ. In DNA form, the CDR3 reads TGCGCCAGCAGCTACGTGAATGAGCAGTTCTTC. Translating gives CASSYVNEQFF.

The chain links TRBV11-2 to TRBJ2-7; D may match TRBD1 or TRBD2 (5 bases each). From germline, CDR1 is SGHAT and CDR2 FQNNGV. This CDR3 is built from 14 residues. Trimming shortened V by 1 base and J by 1 base, and 8 bases separated the two germline ends. The chain's CDR3 is CASSLGGISYEQYF. The DNA of the CDR3 is TGTGCCAGCAGCTTAGGGGGGATTTCCTACGAGCAGTACTTC.

The chain uses TRBV2 and TRBJ2-7; TRBD2 matches at 7 bases. There are 14 residues in the CDR3. Germline CDR1 SNHLY, CDR2 FYNNEI. V lost 8 bases, J lost 1 base, and 8 bases stayed unmatched. Written as DNA, the CDR3 is TGTGCCAGCTCGAAGGCAGCGGGGTCCTACGAGCAGTACTTC. It yields the protein CASSKAAGSYEQYF.